What follows describes a single T cell receptor beta chain. The entry originates in a study of blood T cell repertoires in COVID-19. Study-level information: Sites in the United States, Italy and Spain provided acute and convalescent COVID-19 samples. The cDNA or gDNA used as material had been derived from T cells, B-cell-depleted T cells, or PBMCs.

CDR1 and CDR2 from the germline V gene are MNHEY and SMNVEV (reference sequence). The CDR3 spans 15 residues. V gave up 5 bases and J gave up 5 bases; unmatched junction bases: 3. Source study methods: By means of reference gene primer amplification, nucleated cell counts were estimated. Some clones are missing from TCRdb's copy, which holds only in-frame ones; the method was immunoSEQ multiplex PCR. V, J and clone size are those of that table, while D and trimming were read from the DNA. The table lists 70,000 to 90,000 clones, roughly 80% of them singletons. This rearrangement joins TRBV27 to TRBJ2-5, with 15 bases fitting TRBD2. The specimen was peripheral blood. This clonotype was sampled from a woman aged 55-69 years with acute or convalescent COVID-19. The CDR3 DNA is TGTGCCAGCAGTGGGACTAGCGGGGGGCTGGAGACCCAGTACTTC. As protein: CASSGTSGGLETQYF.